This T cell receptor beta chain is drawn from a study of cytomegalovirus exposure and HLA in healthy donors listed by TCRdb under 2017. Describing the broader study: According to an earlier analysis of several hundred of the donors, roughly 180 million T cells yielded over 90 million unique TCR beta sequences and about 300 Gb of sequence data. An early release that covered several hundred HLA-typed donors contained about 300 gigabases of sequencing data and approximately 85 million unique TCR sequences. Of the roughly 390 genotyped donors, around 81% fell in the genetic ancestry cluster associated with self-reported Caucasian donors. The study was designed to test whether signatures of past pathogen exposure could be identified by cataloging public T cell receptors. The T cell repertoires of around 670 subjects were profiled by immunosequencing and related to cytomegalovirus serostatus. In addition to the first cohort of hundreds of subjects, a separate validation cohort of 120 different subjects was used. High-throughput TCR immunosequencing, statistical association of individual TCRs with disease status, and machine learning were combined to predict cytomegalovirus infection status. To study patterns of TCR occurrence, a later analysis re-analyzed previously published TCR beta repertoires from 666 donors and added high-resolution HLA genotyping. Rather than drawing on any new phenotypic data, the later analysis identified candidate immune exposures from TCR beta sequences and the way those sequences occurred across donors. In an earlier analysis of 587 of the donors, high-throughput TCR beta sequencing was used to judge whether each TCR beta V gene segment behaved as functional or pseudogenic. Donor age, sex, ethnicity and CMV serostatus were compiled together with the repertoire data. A later genetic analysis took genome-wide SNP genotypes for about three fifths of the 666 donors and used that subset as a discovery cohort. Every discovery cohort repertoire had been produced on one sequencing platform. Both class I and class II loci were covered by HLA typing, at four-digit resolution. Typing coverage varied by locus: about 620-630 donors for A, B, C, DRB1 and DQB1; approximately 560 for DQA1; around 570 for DPA1; some 470 for DPB1. Four to six DR-DQ haplotypes were handled as single units for association and clustering, since linkage in the cohort was strong. Across 398 genotyped donors of the cohort, an average of approximately 220,000 unique TCR beta nucleotide sequences per donor were sequenced, and approximately 17% of those sequences were non-productive. The research as a whole found: In a later analysis, the rate of TCR association differed among HLA loci, with DRB1 alleles having the most associated TCRs and HLA-C alleles having the fewest. Most TCR sequences were observed very rarely across donors, whereas some public TCRs were present in many individuals. In vitro tests confirmed that a few of the cytomegalovirus-associated TCR beta chains recognize cytomegalovirus antigens. Because counts were too low, some 17 rarely observed V segments, including chromosome 9 orphons, were excluded from the earlier analysis of 587 of the donors. A later genetic analysis associated a missense DCLRE1C variant with V-gene and J-gene trimming of TCR beta chains, and an independent cohort replicated the association. The classifier was reported to diagnose cytomegalovirus status with high specificity and sensitivity in both the original cohort and the validation cohort. The authors suggested that the approach could potentially be extended to other disease states and immunological phenotypes. Compared with the 666-donor mean, donors in an Asian-associated ancestry cluster had fewer N-insertions in productive TCRs, according to a later genetic analysis. The only immune exposure information available for the cohort was CMV serostatus. Some IMGT-functional V segments, including TRBV6-2 and TRBV6-3, could not be distinguished by the 87-base-pair reads and were therefore excluded. A later analysis found that HLA-associated TCR beta chains were more clonally expanded and had lower generation probabilities than equally common non-associated chains. A later analysis reported that several top co-occurrence clusters appeared linked to parvovirus B19, influenza, CMV and Epstein-Barr virus. In a later analysis, some 18,000 TCR beta sequences were associated with specific HLA alleles at a false discovery rate of 0.05. An earlier analysis of approximately 500 of the donors showed that most TCR beta V segments appeared in productive rearrangements either about 87% or about 30% of the time, which broadly matched IMGT annotations. A cluster of highly shared sequence variants was judged likely to represent a technical artifact of the sequencing pipeline. A further reported finding was that TCR beta sequences accurately predicted the HLA-A and HLA-B alleles for most subjects in the first cohort. Because HLA typing was unavailable for some donors at each locus, only the typed subset was used in association tests. A later analysis found that most CMV-associated TCR beta chains appeared HLA-restricted, with HLA associations seemingly driven largely by CMV exposure. Strong co-occurrence of HLA alleles, especially DR and DQ, made assigning TCR associations to individual alleles difficult. The cohort was sequenced for TCR beta chains only, and without alpha or paired-chain data the features that could be detected were limited. A total of about 180 TCR beta chains were listed by the study as associated with cytomegalovirus. Correlated functional status among segregating V segments might be attributable to linkage disequilibrium, but an unknown experimental factor could not be ruled out. Presence/absence analyses assumed roughly uniform sequencing depth across donors, an assumption that may not hold.

The cohort comprised fewer than 750 healthy bone marrow donors. At the time of sampling, every cohort member was nominally healthy, though immune exposures that went unrecorded were likely present. The donor was CMV seronegative and belonged to the group of several hundred seronegative cohort members. Every donor gave a peripheral blood sample, and the peripheral blood mononuclear cells from that sample were used for TCR beta sequencing. The Qiagen DNeasy Blood Extraction Kit was used to extract genomic DNA from the blood cell samples. Libraries were made using the immunoSEQ multiplex PCR assay. The multiplex PCR relied on a mix of 60 forward primers for TCR Vbeta segments and 13 reverse primers for TCR Jbeta segments. Amplification of the CDR3 region of rearranged TCR beta genes was performed with a multiplex PCR assay on genomic DNA. On the Illumina HiSeq System, the amplified TCR beta libraries were sequenced as 87-base-pair reads. From the authors' description of their analysis: Across the 670 or so repertoires, a later analysis counted some 81 million unique TCR beta chains, around 11 million of which were shared by at least two donors. To remove PCR and sequencing errors, raw reads were error-corrected and collapsed into unique sequences using a nearest-neighbor algorithm that merged closely related sequences. To assign V, D and J gene segments, CDR3 sequences were aligned to IMGT reference sequences. Each retained sequence needed at least a six-nucleotide match to both a V gene segment and a J gene segment. A rearrangement counted as productive if the CDR3 had no stop codons and remained in frame with V and J, and every other rearrangement counted as non-productive. Following IMGT convention, CDR3 was defined as the stretch from the second conserved V-encoded cysteine to the conserved J-encoded phenylalanine. Sequences without an unambiguous match to a single V gene segment were excluded from the earlier analysis of 587 of the donors. In an earlier analysis of approximately 590 of the donors, a V segment was called functional when productive rearrangements were above 56.7%, and segregating when the standard deviation between donors exceeded 5%. A statistical classification framework was built to diagnose cytomegalovirus status from the catalog of TCR beta chain sequences. In a later analysis, V and J genes were assigned by comparing TCR nucleotide sequences against IMGT/GENE-DB human TR gene sequences. A later analysis assigned CDR3 sequences and most-parsimonious VDJ recombination scenarios with the TCRdist pipeline. In a later analysis, each TCR beta chain was defined by its CDR3 amino acid sequence together with its V-gene family, and reads without a unique V-gene family were excluded. As a way to deal with suspected cross-contamination and a sequencing artifact, a later analysis dropped approximately 570 nucleotide sequences that were highly shared and had low generation probability. In a later analysis, a clonal expansion index was calculated for each public chain from normalized within-repertoire ranks of inferred template counts. In a later analysis, generation probabilities were computed using a VDJ recombination model fitted to out-of-frame rearrangements, and the results were checked against IGoR. In a later analysis, TCR-TCR, TCR-HLA and TCR-CMV co-occurrence was scored with hypergeometric tests, and a repertoire-size bias correction was applied to TCR pairs. False discovery rates were estimated in a later analysis by permuting HLA or CMV assignments 20 times. A later analysis grouped co-occurring TCRs with DBSCAN, adding TCRdist sequence similarity when clustering within HLA-allele-positive subsets. Repertoires with fewer than 30,000 or more than 120,000 public chains, plus five repertoires with anomalous nucleotide sharing, were excluded from co-occurrence clustering. This immuneACCESS table, as held by TCRdb, lists in-frame sequences with V and J called but not all clones. Of the missing ones, under half trace to an unresolved V gene in checked studies; the others have no known cause. V, J and clone size reflect that table, while D and trimming were determined from the DNA. The sample table shows about 160,000 clones, and 82% are seen once. Of the sample, around 1.5% falls within the top ten clones.

At the junction V is shortened by 9 bases and J by 4 bases; bases outside the gene matches: 9. Via the germline V gene, CDR1 is MDHEN and CDR2 SYDVKM. Reading from cysteine to phenylalanine, the CDR3 counts 16 amino acids. Only CDR3 DNA is held: 48 bases, read in frame from base 1. About this clone itself: Its binding antigen is unknown. Per-nucleotide qualities are absent, and no much larger clonotype sits a single base away.

Specimen: PBMCs. In this chain, TRBV28 is recombined with TRBJ2-3; TRBD2 lines up with 14 middle nucleotides. The sequence came from a male donor in good health and CMV-seronegative. The CDR3 here reads CASGTSGSWSSDTQYF. The nucleotide sequence reads as follows: TGTGCCAGTGGGACTAGCGGGAGCTGGAGTTCAGATACGCAGTATTTT. Supplemented by the reference TRBV28 and TRBJ2-3 proteins around the CDR3, the complete variable domain is DVKVTQSSRYLVKRTGEKVFLECVQDMDHENMFWYRQDPGLGLRLIYFSYDVKMKEKGDIPEGYSVSREKKERFSLILESASTNQTSMYLCASGTSGSWSSDTQYFGPGTRLTVL.